This TCR beta chain was identified in a study of beta chain features in type 1 diabetes. In the case of this clone: The target antigen is unknown.

Sequenced material consisted of expressed TCRB transcripts (all of the isolated RNA was reverse transcribed). The protocol was immunoSEQ multiplex PCR, while the TCRdb copy is restricted to in-frame clones and leaves out a portion. Of over 600,000 clones listed, roughly an eighth are singletons. The length of the CDR3 is 11 residues. Germline values: CDR1 LNHDA, CDR2 SQIVND (reference sequence). V lost 8 bases to trimming and J lost 10 bases; unmatched junction nucleotides: 5. One heparinised draw, averaging roughly 110 mL, was taken per donor. Sorting of CD4+ naive, central memory, regulatory and stem cell-like memory cells was performed via CD45RO/CCR7/CD25/CD127/CD95/CD27. Study-level results: Insertions at VDJ junctions were less frequent in type 1 diabetes patients. These patients also deleted more nucleotides at the same junctions. Patients with Type 1 diabetes showed moderately but significantly shorter TCRB CDR3s in all four CD4+ subsets. Compared with healthy donors, patients appeared to share more similar naive, central memory and regulatory TCRB repertoires.

The chain carries TRBV19 and TRBJ1-2; 9 nucleotides match TRBD1. The TCR comes from a young man with type 1 diabetes. Sequencing input: naive CD4+ T cells from blood. This CDR3 is CASGGQGDYTF. In nucleotides, the CDR3 is TGTGCCAGTGGGGGACAGGGTGACTACACCTTC.